This record concerns one T cell receptor (beta chain) sequence. This table comes from immunoSEQ multiplex PCR, and its TCRdb copy is limited to in-frame clones, with some not included. The data contain some 720,000 clones, roughly 90% of them singletons. V lost 1 base, J lost 5 bases, and 3 bases stayed unmatched. The V gene's germline CDR1 is GTSNPN and CDR2 SVGIG (reference sequence). This CDR3 is 15 amino acids long. This specimen belongs to a study of shared T cell receptors in the human thymus. The data were also submitted as part of a second study, on human thymus T cells. From that report: Donation came from healthy Finnish infants having corrective surgery for congenital heart defects. Thymus tissue for the work was resected from patients undergoing corrective heart surgery.

The receptor was derived from a boy in the first two years of life with a congenital heart defect. V gene TRBV30 combines with J gene TRBJ2-5; 14 bases are a match to TRBD2. Material: thymocytes. The CDR3 DNA reads as TGTGCCTGGAGTGCGACTAGCGGGAGGGGGGAGACCCAGTACTTC. Its protein product is CAWSATSGRGETQYF. Full variable domain (rest looked up from reference TRBV30 and TRBJ2-5): SQTIHQWPATLVQPVGSPLSLECTVEGTSNPNLYWYRQAAGRGLQLLFYSVGIGQISSEVPQNLSASRPQDRQFILSSKKLLLSDSGFYLCAWSATSGRGETQYFGPGTRLLVL.